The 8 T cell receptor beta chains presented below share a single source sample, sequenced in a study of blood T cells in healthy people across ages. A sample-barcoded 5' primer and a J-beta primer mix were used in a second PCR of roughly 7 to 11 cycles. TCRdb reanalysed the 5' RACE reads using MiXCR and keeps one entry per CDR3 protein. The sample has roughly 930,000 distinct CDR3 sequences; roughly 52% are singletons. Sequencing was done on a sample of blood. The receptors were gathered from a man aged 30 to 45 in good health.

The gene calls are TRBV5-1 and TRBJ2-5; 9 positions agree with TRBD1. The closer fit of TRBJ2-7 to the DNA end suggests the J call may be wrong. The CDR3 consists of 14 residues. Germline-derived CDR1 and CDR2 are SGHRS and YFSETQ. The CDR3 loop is CASSDGQGPYEQYF. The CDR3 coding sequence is TGCGCCAGCAGCGATGGACAGGGGCCCTACGAGCAGTACTTC.

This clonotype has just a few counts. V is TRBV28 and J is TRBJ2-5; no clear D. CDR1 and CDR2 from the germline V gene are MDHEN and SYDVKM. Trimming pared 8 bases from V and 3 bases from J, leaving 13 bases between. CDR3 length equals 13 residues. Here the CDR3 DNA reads TGTGCCAGCTCCAGTATGGCGGAAGAGACCCAGTACTTC. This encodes CASSSMAEETQYF.

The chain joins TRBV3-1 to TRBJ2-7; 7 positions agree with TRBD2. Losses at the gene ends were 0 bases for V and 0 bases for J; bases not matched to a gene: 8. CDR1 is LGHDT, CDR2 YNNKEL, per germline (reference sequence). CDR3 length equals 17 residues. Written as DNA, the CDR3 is TGTGCCAGCAGCCAAGATATGGGGGGGGATCACTCCTACGAGCAGTACTTC. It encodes CASSQDMGGDHSYEQYF.

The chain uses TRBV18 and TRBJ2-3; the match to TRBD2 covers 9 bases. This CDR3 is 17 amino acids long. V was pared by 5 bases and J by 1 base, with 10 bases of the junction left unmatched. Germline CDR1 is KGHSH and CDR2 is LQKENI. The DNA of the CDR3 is TGTGCCAGCTCATCCCTTGTAGCGGGGGAAGGCACAGATACGCAGTATTTT. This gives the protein CASSSLVAGEGTDTQYF.

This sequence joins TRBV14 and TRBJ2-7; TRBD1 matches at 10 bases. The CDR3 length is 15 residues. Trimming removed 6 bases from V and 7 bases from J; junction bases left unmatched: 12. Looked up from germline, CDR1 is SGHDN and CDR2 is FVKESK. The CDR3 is CASRKGQGPYNEQYF. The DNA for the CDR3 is TGTGCCAGCAGGAAGGGACAGGGGCCCTACAATGAGCAGTACTTC.

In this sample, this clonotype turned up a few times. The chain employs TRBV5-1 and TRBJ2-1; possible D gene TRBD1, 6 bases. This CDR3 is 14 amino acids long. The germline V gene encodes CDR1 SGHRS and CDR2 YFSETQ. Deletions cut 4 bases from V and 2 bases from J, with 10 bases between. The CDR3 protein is CASSLDSPYNEQFF. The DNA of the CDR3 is TGCGCCAGCAGCCTGGACAGCCCCTACAATGAGCAGTTCTTC.

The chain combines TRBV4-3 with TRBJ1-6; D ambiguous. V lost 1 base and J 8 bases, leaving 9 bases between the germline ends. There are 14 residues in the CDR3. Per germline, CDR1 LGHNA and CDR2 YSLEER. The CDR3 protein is CASSQVGVDSPLHF. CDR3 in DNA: TGCGCCAGCAGCCAAGTCGGGGTAGATTCACCCCTCCACTTT.

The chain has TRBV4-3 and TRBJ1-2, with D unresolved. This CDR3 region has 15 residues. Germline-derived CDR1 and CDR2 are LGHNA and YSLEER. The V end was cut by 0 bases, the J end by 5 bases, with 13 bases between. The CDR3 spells CASSQDGLTDYGYTF. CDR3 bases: TGCGCCAGCAGCCAAGATGGGCTCACGGATTATGGCTACACCTTC.